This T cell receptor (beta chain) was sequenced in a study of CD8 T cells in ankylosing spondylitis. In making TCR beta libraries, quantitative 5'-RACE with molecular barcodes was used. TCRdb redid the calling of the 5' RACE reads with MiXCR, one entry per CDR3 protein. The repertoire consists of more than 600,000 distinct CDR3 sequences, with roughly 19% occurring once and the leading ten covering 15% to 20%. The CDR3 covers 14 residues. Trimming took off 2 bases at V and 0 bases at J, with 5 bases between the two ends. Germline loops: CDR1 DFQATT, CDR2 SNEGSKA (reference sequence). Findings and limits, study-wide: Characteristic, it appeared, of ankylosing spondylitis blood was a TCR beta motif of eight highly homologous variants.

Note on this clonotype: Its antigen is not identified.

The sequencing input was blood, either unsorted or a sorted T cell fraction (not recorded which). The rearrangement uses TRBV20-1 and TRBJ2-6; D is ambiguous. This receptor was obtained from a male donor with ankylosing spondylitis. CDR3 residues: CSARSASGANVLTF. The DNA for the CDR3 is TGCAGTGCTAGATCGGCCTCTGGGGCCAACGTCCTGACTTTC.